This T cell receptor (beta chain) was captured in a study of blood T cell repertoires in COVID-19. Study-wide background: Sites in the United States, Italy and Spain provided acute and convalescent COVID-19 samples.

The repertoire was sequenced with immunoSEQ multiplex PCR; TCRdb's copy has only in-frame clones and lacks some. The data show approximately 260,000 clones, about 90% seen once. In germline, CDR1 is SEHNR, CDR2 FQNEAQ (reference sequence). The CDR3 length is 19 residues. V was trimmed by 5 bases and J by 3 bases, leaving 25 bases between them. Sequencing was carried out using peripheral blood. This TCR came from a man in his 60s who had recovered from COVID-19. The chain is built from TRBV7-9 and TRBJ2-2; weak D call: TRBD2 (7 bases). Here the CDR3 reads CASSPPGGRTSTDTGELFF. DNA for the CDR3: TGTGCCAGCAGCCCACCCGGGGGGCGGACTAGTACCGACACCGGGGAGCTGTTTTTT.